The next 14 T cell receptor beta chains were all read from a single sample in a study of control samples from healthy donors and cancer patients. The assay was immunoSEQ multiplex PCR, and TCRdb's table has in-frame clones only and misses some. The sample holds 250,000 to 300,000 clones, roughly four fifths seen once. Sequencing input: PBMCs. The receptors were gathered from a woman aged 60 to 75 with lung cancer.

This chain connects TRBV30 to TRBJ1-1, with D unclear. Per the germline V gene, CDR1 is GTSNPN and CDR2 is SVGIG (reference sequence). The CDR3 runs to 11 residues. The CDR3 sequence is CAIEQNTEAFF. The CDR3 DNA follows: TGTGCTATAGAACAGAACACTGAAGCTTTCTTT.

This chain links TRBV5-6 with TRBJ2-7, with TRBD2 identical over 10 bases. The CDR3 is 16 residues long. Trimming cost V 0 bases and J 6 bases; bases outside gene matches: 9. The V gene's germline CDR1 is SGHDT and CDR2 YYEEEE. This CDR3 is CASSLVAGGPLSEQYF. CDR3 nucleotides: TGTGCCAGCAGCTTGGTAGCGGGGGGCCCGTTGAGCGAGCAGTACTTC.

The chain joins TRBV5-4 to TRBJ1-2; 9 bases agree with TRBD1. This CDR3 is built from 16 residues. Unmatched junction bases numbered 5, after V lost 2 bases and J lost 0 bases. The germline V gene has CDR1 SGHNT and CDR2 YYREEE (reference sequence). This chain's CDR3 is CASSFDRGASNYGYTF. The CDR3, as DNA: TGTGCCAGCAGCTTTGACAGGGGGGCCTCTAACTATGGCTACACCTTC. Full variable domain (missing parts from reference TRBV5-4 and TRBJ1-2): ETGVTQSPTHLIKTRGQQVTLRCSSQSGHNTVSWYQQALGQGPQFIFQYYREEENGRGNFPPRFSGLQFPNYSSELNVNALELDDSALYLCASSFDRGASNYGYTFGSGTRLTVV.

The chain carries TRBV19 and TRBJ2-1; TRBD2 matches at 12 bases. This CDR3 region has 16 residues. Unmatched junction bases numbered 11, after V lost 0 bases and J lost 14 bases. The germline gives CDR1 LNHDA, CDR2 SQIVND (reference sequence). CDR3 loop: CASSIDGLAGSTKEFF. The CDR3 bases are TGTGCCAGTAGTATAGACGGACTAGCGGGATCTACGAAGGAGTTCTTC.

The chain employs TRBV7-9 and TRBJ1-6, with no clear D. The V end lost 1 base, the J end lost 0 bases, and 10 bases lay between the germline ends. Germline CDR1 is SEHNR and CDR2 is FQNEAQ (reference sequence). This CDR3 is built from 17 residues. Here the CDR3 DNA reads TGTGCCAGCAGCTTAGGTTCGGGCGGCTCCTATAATTCACCCCTCCACTTT. Protein product: CASSLGSGGSYNSPLHF.

The J gene is TRBJ2-5, the V gene TRBV21-1. TRBV21-1 represents a pseudogene. The CDR3 extends over 11 amino acids. DNA for the CDR3: TGTGCCAGCAGCAAACAAGAGACCCAGTACTTC. Amino acids: CASSKQETQYF.

This chain links TRBV4-2 with TRBJ1-1; TRBD1 matches 11 bases. V lost 4 bases to trimming and J lost 4 bases; unmatched junction nucleotides: 8. Germline V gene sequence: CDR1 LGHNA, CDR2 YNFKEQ. The CDR3 totals 16 residues. In DNA, the CDR3 is TGTGCCAGCAGCCCAGGACAGGGGGCGACCGGCACTGAAGCTTTCTTT. Its protein is CASSPGQGATGTEAFF.

The chain couples TRBV6-5 to TRBJ2-7; 9 bases agree with TRBD1. The germline V gene encodes CDR1 MNHEY and CDR2 SVGAGI. The CDR3 is made up of 15 amino acids. Unmatched junction bases numbered 8, after V lost 6 bases and J lost 2 bases. CDR3 in amino acids: CASREGGQGPYEQYF. CDR3 DNA: TGTGCCAGCAGGGAGGGGGGACAGGGCCCCTACGAGCAGTACTTC.

The CDR3: CASSEARSESYEQFF. The CDR3, as DNA: TGTGCCAGCAGTGAAGCGCGCTCGGAGAGCTATGAGCAGTTCTTC. This rearrangement joins TRBV2 to TRBJ2-1; D ambiguous. The CDR3 has 15 amino acids. Germline V lookup: CDR1 SNHLY, CDR2 FYNNEI. Trimming pared 0 bases from V and 8 bases from J, leaving 14 bases between.

In the case of this clone: One junction end does not reproduce the germline sequence, and a read error may be involved. V is TRBV5-6 and J is TRBJ2-7; D might be TRBD1 or TRBD2, each matching 5 bases. This CDR3 region has 14 residues. The V gene's germline CDR1 is SGHDT and CDR2 YYEEEE. Here the CDR3 reads CASTLRDLPYEQYF. The CDR3 bases are TGTGCCAGCACCTTGAGGGACCTCCCCTACGAGCAGTACTTC.

The chain links TRBV3-1 (or the pseudogene TRBV3-2) to TRBJ1-1; D unclear. This CDR3 is 11 amino acids long. Germline V gene lookup returns CDR1 LGHDT and CDR2 YNNKEL (reference sequence). Trimming took 5 bases from V and 2 from J, leaving 3 bases between them. CDR3 bases: TGTGCCAGCAGCAGTAACACTGAAGCTTTCTTT. Translated, it gives CASSSNTEAFF.

The chain has TRBV7-9 and TRBJ1-2; D gene ambiguous. This CDR3 spans 15 amino acids. CDR1 SEHNR and CDR2 FQNEAQ come from the germline V gene (reference sequence). V was trimmed by 4 bases and J by 0 bases, leaving 12 bases between them. The DNA of the CDR3 is TGTGCCAGCAGCTCCTACATCTTCCCTAACTATGGCTACACCTTC. As protein: CASSSYIFPNYGYTF.

V is TRBV5-1 and J is TRBJ2-7; no definite D call. The CDR3 loop spans 14 amino acids. V lost 0 bases, J lost 4 bases, and 11 bases lay in between. CDR1 SGHRS and CDR2 YFSETQ come from the germline V gene. The CDR3 sequence: CASSLGGGEYEQYF. The CDR3 bases are TGCGCCAGCAGCTTGGGGGGTGGGGAATACGAGCAGTACTTC.

J is TRBJ1-2 and V is TRBV5-1; D is perhaps TRBD1 (6 bases). Germline CDR1 SGHRS, CDR2 YFSETQ. The CDR3 contains 15 residues. V was clipped by 4 bases and J by 3 bases, with 16 bases between them. The CDR3 sequence is CASSPEGGMDYGYTF. The CDR3, as DNA: TGCGCCAGCAGCCCCGAGGGGGGGATGGACTATGGCTACACCTTC.